Listed below are T cell receptor beta chains from one sample, sequenced in a study of blood T cell repertoires in COVID-19. Method: immunoSEQ multiplex PCR; TCRdb's copy keeps in-frame clones and lacks some. This table has about 670,000 clones, about nine tenths appearing once. The specimen sequenced was peripheral blood. Every receptor here comes from a woman in her late teens or twenties with acute or convalescent COVID-19. The CDR3 runs from the conserved cysteine through the conserved F or W. A D gene is named only where the DNA matches it firmly. Rows give clone size only sometimes, using once, few, many, or a class for an expanded clone.

j_gene	d_gene	v_gene	abundance	CDR3aa	CDR3nt
TRBJ1-3	TRBD1	TRBV10-3	NA	CAISDQDRAGNTIYF	TGTGCCATCAGTGACCAAGACAGGGCTGGAAACACCATATATTTT
TRBJ2-3	TRBD1	TRBV2	NA	CASSARGPPDTQYF	TGTGCCAGCAGTGCCAGGGGGCCCCCAGATACGCAGTATTTT
TRBJ1-1	TRBD1	TRBV27	NA	CASSFSTGGYTEAFF	TGTGCCAGCAGTTTTTCGACAGGGGGCTACACTGAAGCTTTCTTT
TRBJ2-7	TRBD1	TRBV6-4	NA	CASSEAHNRDRWTYEQYF	TGTGCCAGCAGTGAAGCGCACAACCGGGACAGGTGGACCTACGAGCAGTACTTC
TRBJ2-3	NA	TRBV2	few	CARNRVGDTQYF	TGTGCCAGAAACAGGGTCGGGGATACGCAGTATTTT
TRBJ2-7	NA	TRBV19	NA	CASTGGPASYEQYF	TGTGCCAGTACCGGGGGGCCCGCGTCGTACGAGCAGTACTTC
TRBJ1-2	TRBD1	TRBV27	once	CASSPAGGVYGYTF	TGTGCCAGCAGTCCTGCAGGGGGAGTCTATGGCTACACCTTC
TRBJ2-7	TRBD1	TRBV11-2	once	CASSLEGTGLYEQYF	TGTGCCAGCAGCTTAGAGGGGACAGGCCTCTACGAGCAGTACTTC
TRBJ2-5	NA	TRBV11-2	NA	CASSPGTLGDQYF	TGTGCCAGCAGCCCTGGGACTTTAGGGGACCAGTACTTC
TRBJ2-1	NA	TRBV19	NA	CASSTVPANPYNEQFF	TGTGCCAGTAGTACGGTTCCTGCTAATCCCTACAATGAGCAGTTCTTC
TRBJ2-7	NA	TRBV4-1	NA	CASSQGLGRRREQYF	TGCGCCAGCAGCCAAGGGTTGGGGAGGCGTCGCGAGCAGTACTTC
TRBJ2-3	TRBD2	TRBV19	NA	CASYSGGAGTQYF	TGTGCCAGCTATAGCGGGGGGGCCGGTACGCAGTATTTT
TRBJ1-4	TRBD1	TRBV25-1	NA	CASSESPLDRMNEKLFF	TGTGCCAGCAGTGAATCCCCTCTGGACAGGATGAATGAAAAACTGTTTTTT
TRBJ1-2	TRBD1	TRBV9	NA	CASSLSRQGPSYGYTF	TGTGCCAGCAGCCTATCTCGACAGGGGCCTTCGTATGGCTACACCTTC
TRBJ1-2	NA	TRBV4-1	once	CASSQEENRPKGYTF	TGCGCCAGCAGCCAAGAGGAGAACAGGCCAAAAGGCTACACCTTC
TRBJ2-1	TRBD1	TRBV19	NA	CASVPDRDSYNEQFF	TGTGCCAGTGTGCCCGACAGGGACTCCTACAATGAGCAGTTCTTC
TRBJ1-1	TRBD1	TRBV20-1	few	CSVDRDTEAFF	TGCAGTGTGGACAGGGACACTGAAGCTTTCTTT
TRBJ1-1	NA	TRBV19	once	CASSDQGLNTEAFF	TGTGCCAGTAGTGATCAGGGTTTGAACACTGAAGCTTTCTTT
TRBJ1-2	TRBD1	TRBV27	NA	CASSSGQGLYGYTF	TGTGCCAGCAGTTCCGGACAGGGACTATATGGCTACACCTTC
TRBJ1-6	NA	TRBV6-1	NA	CASSEAMESPLHF	TGTGCCAGCAGTGAAGCTATGGAGTCACCCCTCCACTTT
TRBJ1-5	NA	TRBV14	NA	CASSSHQGPQHF	TGTGCCAGCAGCTCCCATCAGGGTCCCCAGCATTTT
TRBJ1-3	NA	TRBV10-3	NA	CAISEAGARGNTIYF	TGTGCCATCAGTGAAGCGGGGGCGCGAGGAAACACCATATATTTT
TRBJ2-5	NA	TRBV7-7	NA	CASSLGHPPQETQYF	TGTGCCAGCAGCTTGGGCCACCCCCCGCAGGAGACCCAGTACTTC
TRBJ1-1	NA	TRBV15	NA	CATSRGAGLNTEAFF	TGTGCCACCAGCAGAGGGGCAGGCCTGAACACTGAAGCTTTCTTT
TRBJ1-1	NA	TRBV27	NA	CASSLSRNTEAFF	TGTGCCAGCAGTTTATCCAGGAACACTGAAGCTTTCTTT
TRBJ1-2	NA	TRBV4-2	NA	CASSQEEGRPYTF	TGTGCCAGCAGCCAAGAAGAGGGCAGGCCCTACACCTTC
TRBJ2-1	NA	TRBV3-1/TRBV3-2	NA	CASSQEGELAYNEQFF	TGTGCCAGCAGCCAAGAGGGGGAACTAGCTTACAATGAGCAGTTCTTC
TRBJ2-7	TRBD2	TRBV7-8	NA	CASSPRAREGVQYF	TGTGCCAGCAGCCCCCGAGCCCGGGAGGGTGTGCAGTACTTC
TRBJ1-2	TRBD1	TRBV6-5	NA	CASRSDQGAGGYTF	TGTGCCAGCAGATCAGACCAGGGGGCGGGTGGCTACACCTTC
TRBJ1-1	TRBD1	TRBV28	NA	CASDSPGLPGGHTEAFF	TGTGCCAGCGATAGCCCTGGGCTCCCAGGGGGGCACACTGAAGCTTTCTTT
TRBJ2-1	NA	TRBV6-1	NA	CASSDRTAREQFF	TGTGCCAGCAGTGATAGGACAGCTAGGGAGCAGTTCTTC
TRBJ2-2	NA	TRBV7-6	NA	CASSSRQFANTGELFF	TGTGCCAGCAGCTCTCGACAGTTCGCGAACACCGGGGAGCTGTTTTTT
TRBJ1-5	NA	TRBV24-1	NA	CATSDPSTGDGQPQHF	TGTGCCACCAGTGATCCATCGACGGGGGACGGGCAGCCCCAGCATTTT
TRBJ2-5	TRBD2	TRBV10-1	once	CASTYRTGGGRQETQYF	TGCGCCAGCACTTATAGAACCGGGGGGGGCCGGCAAGAGACCCAGTACTTC
TRBJ2-7	NA	TRBV30	NA	CAWSVGASYEQYF	TGTGCCTGGAGTGTTGGGGCCTCCTACGAGCAGTACTTC
TRBJ1-1	TRBD1	TRBV6-5	NA	CASNRGPNTEAFF	TGTGCCAGTAACAGGGGTCCGAACACTGAAGCTTTCTTT
TRBJ2-6	NA	TRBV3-1/TRBV3-2	NA	CASSQAREANVLTF	TGTGCCAGCAGCCAAGCCCGGGAGGCCAACGTCCTGACTTTC
TRBJ2-7	NA	TRBV29-1	NA	CSVLGGYEQYF	TGCAGCGTCCTGGGGGGCTACGAGCAGTACTTC
TRBJ2-7	NA	TRBV28	few	CASSGWDTPYEQYF	TGTGCCAGCAGTGGGTGGGACACACCCTACGAGCAGTACTTC
TRBJ1-2	NA	TRBV21-1	NA	CASSRDIPF	TGTGCCAGCAGCAGGGACATTCCCTTC
TRBJ2-3	TRBD1	TRBV24-1	once	CATGGQGYTDTQYF	TGTGCCACCGGGGGACAGGGATACACAGATACGCAGTATTTT
TRBJ1-3	NA	TRBV3-1/TRBV3-2	NA	CASSQEFARANTIYF	TGTGCCAGCAGCCAAGAGTTCGCCAGGGCAAACACCATATATTTT
TRBJ2-4	NA	TRBV3-1/TRBV3-2	NA	CASSHPSQRNIQYF	TGTGCCAGCAGCCACCCCTCACAGAGAAACATTCAGTACTTC
TRBJ2-3	TRBD2	TRBV29-1	NA	CSGKLAGTKDTQYF	TGCAGCGGCAAACTAGCGGGTACAAAGGATACGCAGTATTTT
TRBJ1-1	NA	TRBV5-4	few	CASSFGGNTEAFF	TGTGCCAGCAGCTTCGGAGGGAACACTGAAGCTTTCTTT
TRBJ1-2	NA	TRBV11-2	NA	CASSLVTSGGYTF	TGTGCCAGCAGCTTAGTTACGAGCGGTGGCTACACCTTC
TRBJ2-3	NA	TRBV7-2	NA	CASSSLSYTQYF	TGTGCCAGCAGCTCCCTTAGTTATACGCAGTATTTT
TRBJ1-2	TRBD1	TRBV27	NA	CASSFAQGAGRYGYTF	TGTGCCAGCAGTTTCGCACAGGGGGCGGGAAGGTATGGCTACACCTTC
TRBJ2-1	TRBD1	TRBV19	once	CASSWRDRGLGEQFF	TGTGCCAGTAGTTGGCGGGACAGGGGGCTCGGTGAGCAGTTCTTC
TRBJ1-1	NA	TRBV9	once	CASSVDGTEAFF	TGTGCCAGCAGCGTAGACGGCACTGAAGCTTTCTTT
TRBJ1-2	TRBD1	TRBV29-1	NA	CSVEAGGLGYTF	TGCAGCGTTGAAGCAGGGGGCCTTGGCTACACCTTC
TRBJ2-3	TRBD2	TRBV10-3	NA	CATSGGPTDTQYF	TGTGCCACTAGCGGGGGTCCCACAGATACGCAGTATTTT
TRBJ2-7	NA	TRBV25-1	NA	CASSPGQTYEQYF	TGTGCCAGCAGCCCGGGACAAACCTACGAGCAGTACTTC
TRBJ1-2	NA	TRBV29-1	NA	CSVEGGHHGYTF	TGCAGCGTTGAAGGGGGGCACCATGGCTACACCTTC
TRBJ1-2	NA	TRBV6-5	NA	CASSSGTQGGYTF	TGTGCCAGCAGTTCCGGGACACAAGGAGGCTACACCTTC